This is a list of T cell receptor beta chains from one sample in a study of shared clonotypes between healthy human individuals. Profiled with immunoSEQ multiplex PCR; TCRdb holds only in-frame clones, not every one. The table shows 2 million to 3 million clones, with 93% occurring only once. The sequenced sample was naive CD4+ T cells from PBMCs. These receptors came from a man aged 18 to 35 in good health. Some clones in this sample may be carry-over from other donors' samples. The CDR3 runs from the conserved cysteine through the conserved F or W. D genes are given only for firm matches. Rows may omit the clone size; those that give it use once, few, many or a size class.

v_gene,j_gene,d_gene,abundance,CDR3aa,CDR3nt
TRBV7-7,TRBJ2-6,NA,NA,CASSFLGASSGANVLTF,TGTGCCAGCAGCTTTTTGGGGGCCTCATCTGGGGCCAACGTCCTGACTTTC
TRBV13,TRBJ2-7,TRBD1,once,CASSFQGVFYEQYF,TGTGCCAGCAGCTTCCAGGGGGTCTTCTACGAGCAGTACTTC
TRBV19,TRBJ2-1,TRBD2,NA,CASSSRLAGGYNEQFF,TGTGCCAGTAGTAGTAGACTAGCGGGAGGGTACAATGAGCAGTTCTTC
TRBV7-3,TRBJ2-2,TRBD2,NA,CASSLRAGYTGELFF,TGTGCCAGCAGCTTACGAGCGGGATACACCGGGGAGCTGTTTTTT
TRBV27,TRBJ1-1,NA,NA,CASRNSPYSGGAFF,TGTGCCAGCAGAAATTCCCCGTACTCCGGCGGTGCTTTCTTT
TRBV18,TRBJ2-3,NA,NA,CASSPTLTGYTDTQYF,TGTGCCAGCTCACCCACTTTGACAGGCTACACAGATACGCAGTATTTT
TRBV4-2,TRBJ2-2,TRBD2,NA,CASSQDGASGRTGELFF,TGTGCCAGCAGCCAAGATGGGGCTAGCGGGAGGACCGGGGAGCTGTTTTTT
TRBV11-2,TRBJ2-2,NA,NA,CASSLGQGRELFF,TGTGCCAGCAGCTTAGGTCAGGGCCGGGAGCTGTTTTTT
TRBV7-9,TRBJ2-5,NA,NA,CASSLVGLSQETQYF,TGTGCCAGCAGCTTAGTCGGGCTAAGCCAAGAGACCCAGTACTTC
TRBV5-1,TRBJ2-7,NA,few,CASSLDRAYEQYF,TGCGCCAGCAGCTTGGACAGGGCGTACGAGCAGTACTTC
TRBV27,TRBJ2-1,NA,NA,CARPNEQFF,TGTGCCAGGCCTAATGAGCAGTTCTTC
TRBV18,TRBJ2-7,TRBD1,NA,CASSPNRGLDEQYF,TGTGCCAGCTCACCGAACAGGGGGCTCGACGAGCAGTACTTC
TRBV7-2,TRBJ2-1,TRBD2,NA,CASRRTSGIYEQFF,TGTGCCAGCAGAAGGACTAGCGGGATCTATGAGCAGTTCTTC
TRBV28,TRBJ2-7,NA,NA,CASSFWQATSYEQYF,TGTGCCAGCAGTTTCTGGCAGGCTACCTCCTACGAGCAGTACTTC
TRBV4-1,TRBJ2-5,NA,NA,CASSERTAQETQYF,TGCGCCAGCAGCGAGCGGACAGCTCAAGAGACCCAGTACTTC
TRBV5-1,TRBJ2-5,NA,NA,CASSPRGRETQYF,TGCGCCAGCAGCCCCCGTGGACGGGAGACCCAGTACTTC
TRBV28,TRBJ2-7,NA,NA,CASSFGRYEQYF,TGTGCCAGCAGTTTTGGCCGCTACGAGCAGTACTTC
TRBV5-4,TRBJ2-6,NA,NA,CASSSYRGFPSGANVLTF,TGTGCCAGCAGCTCATACCGGGGCTTTCCCTCTGGGGCCAACGTCCTGACTTTC
TRBV9,TRBJ2-5,NA,NA,CASSVAVEETQYF,TGTGCCAGCAGCGTAGCGGTGGAAGAGACCCAGTACTTC
TRBV19,TRBJ1-5,NA,NA,CASSIGVEVRNQPQHF,TGTGCCAGTAGTATAGGGGTAGAGGTACGCAATCAGCCCCAGCATTTT
TRBV28,TRBJ1-2,TRBD1,NA,CASSGSGTGASLYGYTF,TGTGCCAGCAGTGGATCCGGGACAGGGGCTTCCCTCTATGGCTACACCTTC
TRBV29-1,TRBJ2-3,NA,once,CSVALRAGTDTQYF,TGCAGCGTTGCGCTTAGGGCCGGGACAGATACGCAGTATTTT
TRBV27,TRBJ2-3,NA,NA,CASRGGGTDTQYF,TGTGCCAGCAGAGGGGGAGGGACAGATACGCAGTATTTT
TRBV6-6,TRBJ1-1,NA,NA,CASSPGGGIMNTEAFF,TGTGCCAGCAGTCCCGGGGGGGGGATAATGAACACTGAAGCTTTCTTT
TRBV5-4,TRBJ1-2,NA,NA,CASTKTSPGYGYTF,TGTGCCAGCACCAAAACTTCCCCAGGCTATGGCTACACCTTC
TRBV7-2,TRBJ2-3,NA,NA,CASSVTGPYTQYF,TGTGCCAGCAGCGTCACTGGGCCGTATACGCAGTATTTT
TRBV9,TRBJ2-7,TRBD1,NA,CASSAGQGDYEQYF,TGTGCCAGCAGCGCGGGACAGGGGGACTACGAGCAGTACTTC
TRBV28,TRBJ2-5,NA,NA,CASSEGLETQYF,TGTGCCAGCAGTGAGGGGCTGGAGACCCAGTACTTC
TRBV10-1,TRBJ2-5,TRBD1,NA,CASSESKSGGETQYF,TGCGCCAGCAGTGAGTCGAAGTCAGGGGGTGAGACCCAGTACTTC
TRBV11-3,TRBJ1-4,NA,NA,CASSMDSRNEKLFF,TGTGCCAGCAGCATGGACAGCCGTAATGAAAAACTGTTTTTT
TRBV7-3,TRBJ2-7,NA,NA,CASSVSGYEQYF,TGTGCCAGCAGCGTTTCAGGATACGAGCAGTACTTC
TRBV6-1,TRBJ2-7,TRBD1,NA,CASSWTGLSYEQYF,TGTGCCAGCAGTTGGACAGGGCTAAGCTACGAGCAGTACTTC
TRBV7-9,TRBJ2-7,NA,NA,CASSTGHPGNEQYF,TGTGCCAGCAGCACCGGACACCCAGGCAACGAGCAGTACTTC
TRBV19,TRBJ1-5,NA,NA,CASSIVWTAYSNQPQHF,TGTGCCAGTAGTATAGTTTGGACAGCCTATAGCAATCAGCCCCAGCATTTT
TRBV5-1,TRBJ1-5,NA,NA,CASSLAEFSNQPQHF,TGCGCCAGCAGCCTCGCAGAGTTTAGCAATCAGCCCCAGCATTTT
TRBV6-4,TRBJ2-1,NA,NA,CASSGRAASSYNEQFF,TGTGCCAGCAGCGGACGAGCAGCTAGCTCCTACAATGAGCAGTTCTTC
TRBV28,TRBJ2-1,NA,NA,CASSSAANNEQFF,TGTGCCAGCAGTTCCGCGGCGAACAATGAGCAGTTCTTC
TRBV20-1,TRBJ2-5,NA,NA,CSPLSQQTQYF,TGCAGTCCCCTATCCCAGCAGACCCAGTACTTC
TRBV4-1,TRBJ2-1,NA,NA,CASSQDLVWDPNEQFF,TGCGCCAGCAGCCAAGATCTGGTTTGGGACCCCAATGAGCAGTTCTTC
TRBV29-1,TRBJ2-5,NA,NA,CSVGGFPVETQYF,TGCAGCGTTGGAGGCTTTCCCGTTGAGACCCAGTACTTC
TRBV11-2,TRBJ1-2,NA,NA,CASSLSSIWGRDYGYTF,TGTGCCAGCAGCTTATCGTCCATTTGGGGCAGGGACTATGGCTACACCTTC
TRBV15,TRBJ2-7,NA,once,CATSRKQGLSAYEQYF,TGTGCCACCAGCAGAAAACAGGGACTTTCTGCCTACGAGCAGTACTTC
TRBV6-1,TRBJ1-1,NA,NA,CASRREFEAFF,TGTGCCAGCAGGAGGGAGTTTGAAGCTTTCTTT
TRBV7-2,TRBJ2-3,TRBD2,NA,CASSSTSTSTDTQYF,TGTGCCAGCAGCTCGACTAGCACTAGCACAGATACGCAGTATTTT
TRBV7-9,TRBJ2-4,NA,NA,CASSPEGPLGGIQYF,TGTGCCAGCAGCCCCGAGGGCCCCCTTGGAGGCATTCAGTACTTC
TRBV29-1,TRBJ2-1,NA,NA,CSVEGRVRNEQFF,TGCAGCGTTGAAGGCCGGGTCCGCAATGAGCAGTTCTTC
TRBV7-2,TRBJ2-3,TRBD2,NA,CASSLGTSGSTDTQYF,TGTGCCAGCAGCCTAGGGACTAGCGGTAGCACAGATACGCAGTATTTT
TRBV5-1,TRBJ2-7,TRBD1,NA,CASSTGQDSEQYF,TGCGCCAGCAGCACGGGACAGGACTCCGAGCAGTACTTC
TRBV29-1,TRBJ2-7,NA,NA,CSVGLMSGGEQYF,TGCAGCGTTGGTTTGATGTCTGGGGGCGAGCAGTACTTC
TRBV11-2,TRBJ1-1,NA,NA,CASSLAHRGTEAFF,TGTGCCAGCAGCTTGGCCCATAGGGGCACTGAAGCTTTCTTT
TRBV6-1,TRBJ2-7,TRBD1,NA,CASSRRSGQFYEQYF,TGTGCCAGCAGTCGAAGGTCGGGACAGTTCTACGAGCAGTACTTC
TRBV7-2,TRBJ1-6,NA,NA,CASSYYPQDSPLHF,TGTGCCAGCAGCTATTACCCCCAGGACTCACCCCTCCACTTT
TRBV5-4,TRBJ2-5,TRBD2,NA,CASIPKGGSRETQYF,TGTGCCAGCATTCCCAAGGGCGGGAGCCGGGAGACCCAGTACTTC
TRBV2,TRBJ2-1,TRBD2,NA,CATHGYAGGDNEQFF,TGTGCCACCCACGGGTACGCGGGGGGGGACAATGAGCAGTTCTTC
TRBV5-1,TRBJ1-2,NA,NA,CASSAGAAGLNYGYTF,TGCGCCAGCAGCGCGGGGGCGGCAGGGTTAAACTATGGCTACACCTTC
TRBV7-3,TRBJ2-1,NA,once,CASSLLGAQEQFF,TGTGCCAGCAGCTTGTTGGGAGCCCAGGAGCAGTTCTTC